Presented here are 20 T cell receptor beta chains from one specimen sequenced in a study of shared clonotypes between healthy human individuals. Profiled with immunoSEQ multiplex PCR; TCRdb holds only in-frame clones, not every one. This sample has some 2,100,000 clones, with approximately 96% found just once. Specimen: naive CD4+ T cells sorted from blood. Subset specified: CD45RA+ positively selected. The receptors here all came from a man between 18 and 35 years old in good health.

The gene calls are TRBV6-6 and TRBJ1-2, with D hard to call. Germline V gene lookup returns CDR1 MNHNY and CDR2 SVGAGI (reference sequence). This CDR3 region has 16 residues. V was shortened by 6 bases and J by 4 bases, with 21 bases between the two germline ends. In DNA, the CDR3 is TGTGCCAGCAGCCCCGATGAGGTGGCGAACTTCTATGGCTACACCTTC. Protein: CASSPDEVANFYGYTF.

The rearrangement uses TRBV7-6 and TRBJ2-3, with 7 bases fitting TRBD2. CDR1 and CDR2 from the germline V gene are SGHVS and FNYEAQ. There are 14 residues in the CDR3. Trimming cost V 5 bases and J 4 bases; bases outside gene matches: 6. The CDR3 reads CASSRAGTSDTQYF. CDR3 nucleotides: TGTGCCAGCAGCCGAGCGGGAACCTCAGATACGCAGTATTTT. Together with reference TRBV7-6 and TRBJ2-3, the CDR3 gives the full variable domain: GAGVSQSPRYKVTKRGQDVALRCDPISGHVSLYWYRQALGQGPEFLTYFNYEAQQDKSGLPNDRFSAERPEGSISTLTIQRTEQRDSAMYRCASSRAGTSDTQYFGPGTRLTVL.

This chain links TRBV6-5 with TRBJ2-4, with D tentatively TRBD1 or TRBD2 (5 bases each). V was shortened by 5 bases and J by 0 bases, with 11 bases between the two germline ends. Germline CDR1 is MNHEY and CDR2 is SVGAGI. The CDR3 covers 15 residues. The CDR3 sequence: CASSLTGTAKNIQYF. For the CDR3, the DNA is TGTGCCAGCAGTCTAACCGGGACAGCCAAAAACATTCAGTACTTC.

Of note for this clone: Within the sample, other DNA sequences also encode this same CDR3. The chain carries TRBV7-2 and TRBJ2-7; 8 bases are a match to TRBD2. Germline V gene sequence: CDR1 SGHTA, CDR2 FQGNSA. With 1 base clipped from V and 6 bases from J, the junction kept 2 bases outside the gene matches. The CDR3 is 13 amino acids. The CDR3 protein is CASSLGLAGEQYF. CDR3 sequence (DNA): TGTGCCAGCAGCTTAGGGCTAGCGGGCGAGCAGTACTTC.

The chain couples TRBV6-5 to TRBJ2-7, with 9 positions matching TRBD1. Germline CDR1 reads MNHEY; CDR2 reads SVGAGI. The CDR3 is 14 amino acids. V was clipped by 6 bases and J by 2 bases; unmatched bases: 5. CDR3 bases: TGTGCCAGCAGGTCGGGACAGGGCACCTACGAGCAGTACTTC. Translating gives CASRSGQGTYEQYF.

About this clone: The sample holds other DNA sequences that translate to the same CDR3. The J gene is TRBJ2-1, the V gene TRBV30, with D maybe TRBD2 (6 bases). Between the trimmed V and J ends, which lost 1 base and 8 bases, there was a span of 9 bases. CDR1 is GTSNPN, CDR2 SVGIG, per germline (reference sequence). The CDR3 is 12 residues long. The CDR3 reads CAWSGRGDEQFF. CDR3 nucleotide sequence: TGTGCCTGGAGTGGGCGGGGAGATGAGCAGTTCTTC.

The V and J genes are TRBV29-1 and TRBJ2-6; 8 bases agree with TRBD1. This CDR3 comprises 16 residues. CDR1 and CDR2 (germline): SQVTM, ANQGSEA. V was pared by 6 bases and J by 1 base, with 8 bases of the junction left unmatched. The CDR3 DNA follows: TGCAGCGTGATAGGACAGGGAGGTTCTGGGGCCAACGTCCTGACTTTC. This translates into CSVIGQGGSGANVLTF.

The gene calls are TRBV10-2 and TRBJ1-2; 7 bases match TRBD1. Germline assignment: CDR1 WSHSY and CDR2 SAAADI. The CDR3 consists of 14 residues. J was trimmed by 5 bases and V by 7 bases; bases with no gene match: 10. The CDR3 loop reads CASIRTGEGYGYTF. CDR3 DNA: TGCGCCAGCATCCGGACAGGAGAGGGGTATGGCTACACCTTC.

The rearrangement uses TRBV2 and TRBJ2-7, with unresolved D. CDR3 length equals 14 residues. Germline-derived CDR1 and CDR2 are SNHLY and FYNNEI. Trimming removed 6 bases from V and 1 base from J, with 13 bases in between. Written as DNA, the CDR3 is TGTGCCAGCAGCCTAGATGGCAGATCCTACGAGCAGTACTTC. Amino acids: CASSLDGRSYEQYF. The variable domain in full, with the rest retrieved from reference TRBV2 and TRBJ2-7, is EPEVTQTPSHQVTQMGQEVILRCVPISNHLYFYWYRQILGQKVEFLVSFYNNEISEKSEIFDDQFSVERPDGSNFTLKIRSTKLEDSAMYFCASSLDGRSYEQYFGPGTRLTVT.

In its sample, this clone was seen once. J is TRBJ2-6 and V is TRBV7-2; D is uncertain. Trimming pared 4 bases from V and 0 bases from J, leaving 7 bases between. The CDR3 spans 15 residues. The germline gives CDR1 SGHTA, CDR2 FQGNSA. CDR3 in amino acids: CASSYHGSGANVLTF. The CDR3 DNA follows: TGTGCCAGCAGCTACCACGGCTCTGGGGCCAACGTCCTGACTTTC.

This clone was seen just once. The chain joins TRBV6-5 to TRBJ1-1; a weak D match, TRBD1 (6 bases). The CDR3 sequence is 15 residues long. Between the trimmed V and J ends, which lost 2 bases and 4 bases, there was a span of 14 bases. Per germline, CDR1 MNHEY and CDR2 SVGAGI. The CDR3 DNA follows: TGTGCCAGCAGTTACGCGGGGGCGGGGAGCACTGAAGCTTTCTTT. It yields the protein CASSYAGAGSTEAFF.

A note on this clone: This sample includes further DNA sequences coding for the same CDR3. The chain joins TRBV12-5 to TRBJ2-5; tentatively, D is TRBD1 (5 bases). The CDR3 totals 13 residues. Looked up from germline, CDR1 is LGHNT and CDR2 is FRNRAP. The germline V and J ends were trimmed by 1 base and 2 bases, with 5 bases remaining between them. CDR3 protein: CASGLAGQETQYF. CDR3 sequence (DNA): TGTGCTAGTGGTTTGGCAGGGCAAGAGACCCAGTACTTC.

This clone showed up just once. The V and J genes are TRBV5-1 and TRBJ1-2; 10 bases align to TRBD1. The ends lost 4 bases at V and 6 bases at J; junction bases unmatched: 3. In germline, CDR1 is SGHRS, CDR2 YFSETQ. The CDR3 runs to 13 residues. CDR3 residues: CASSKGQGHGYTF. The CDR3 nucleotides are TGCGCCAGCAGCAAGGGACAGGGGCATGGCTACACCTTC.

The gene calls are TRBV5-4 and TRBJ2-3; TRBD2 aligns across 13 bases. V was pared by 4 bases and J by 5 bases, with 7 bases of the junction left unmatched. Germline lookup yields CDR1 SGHNT and CDR2 YYREEE (reference sequence). The CDR3 spans 16 residues. The CDR3 DNA sequence: TGTGCCAGCAGCCTACTAGCGGGAGGGCCGATAGATACGCAGTATTTT. Translating gives CASSLLAGGPIDTQYF.

CDR3 in amino acids: CASSPEWGEQYF. As DNA, the CDR3 is TGTGCCAGCAGCCCCGAGTGGGGCGAGCAGTACTTC. This chain links TRBV7-9 with TRBJ2-7; D remains unclear. CDR3 size: 12 residues. Trimming removed 5 bases at V and 6 bases at J, with 11 bases between. Germline values: CDR1 SEHNR, CDR2 FQNEAQ (reference sequence).

The DNA of the CDR3 is TGCGCCAGCAGCCAGCAGGGCCCTGGAAACACCATATATTTT. Its protein product is CASSQQGPGNTIYF. The chain combines TRBV4-3 with TRBJ1-3, with a possible D match to TRBD1 (5 bases). This CDR3 region has 14 residues. Trimming stripped 3 bases from V and 2 bases from J, with 8 bases between. Germline V gene data show CDR1 as LGHNA and CDR2 as YSLEER.

CDR3 protein: CASSVEETGANVLTF. Here the CDR3 DNA reads TGTGCCAGCAGCGTAGAGGAGACTGGGGCCAACGTCCTGACTTTC. V gene TRBV9 combines with J gene TRBJ2-6, with no clear D. With 0 bases removed from V and 2 bases from J, the gap between germline ends came to 6 bases. Germline CDR1 SGDLS, CDR2 YYNGEE. This CDR3 contains 15 residues.

The chain uses TRBV12-5 and TRBJ1-6; D unclear. V was pared by 2 bases and J by 5 bases, with 22 bases between. The CDR3 has 19 amino acids. Germline CDR1 is LGHNT and CDR2 is FRNRAP. The chain's CDR3 is CASGLMIYTTGTNNSPLHF. The CDR3, as DNA: TGTGCTAGTGGTTTGATGATCTACACGACCGGCACTAATAATTCACCCCTCCACTTT.

Written as DNA, the CDR3 is TGTGCCAGCAGCACCGGGACTAGCGGGGGCCGGGGGATCTACGAGCAGTACTTC. Encoded protein: CASSTGTSGGRGIYEQYF. The chain combines TRBV5-4 with TRBJ2-7; 14 bases agree with TRBD2. The CDR3 runs 18 residues. J gave up 3 bases and V 4 bases, and 12 bases lay outside the gene matches. Germline V gives CDR1 SGHNT, CDR2 YYREEE (reference sequence).

The rearrangement uses TRBV28 and TRBJ1-1, with unresolved D. Germline values: CDR1 MDHEN, CDR2 SYDVKM. V lost 5 bases and J lost 0, with 13 bases in between. There are 15 residues in the CDR3. CDR3 protein: CASSLGPPMNTEAFF. In nucleotides, the CDR3 is TGTGCCAGCAGTCTGGGCCCACCTATGAACACTGAAGCTTTCTTT.